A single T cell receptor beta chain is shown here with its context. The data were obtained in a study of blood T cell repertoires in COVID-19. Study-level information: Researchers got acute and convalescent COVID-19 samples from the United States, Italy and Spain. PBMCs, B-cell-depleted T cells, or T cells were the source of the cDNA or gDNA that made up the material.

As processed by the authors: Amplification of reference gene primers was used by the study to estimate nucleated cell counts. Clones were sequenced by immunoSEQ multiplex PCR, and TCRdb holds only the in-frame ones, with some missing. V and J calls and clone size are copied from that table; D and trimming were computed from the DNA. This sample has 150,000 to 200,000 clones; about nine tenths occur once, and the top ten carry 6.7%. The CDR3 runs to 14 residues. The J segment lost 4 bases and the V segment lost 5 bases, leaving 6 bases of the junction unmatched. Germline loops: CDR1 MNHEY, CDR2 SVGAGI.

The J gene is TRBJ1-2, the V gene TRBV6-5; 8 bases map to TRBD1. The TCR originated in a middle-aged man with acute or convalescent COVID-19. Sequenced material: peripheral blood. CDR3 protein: CASSPDRGPYGYTF. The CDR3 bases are TGTGCCAGCAGTCCCGACAGGGGTCCCTATGGCTACACCTTC.